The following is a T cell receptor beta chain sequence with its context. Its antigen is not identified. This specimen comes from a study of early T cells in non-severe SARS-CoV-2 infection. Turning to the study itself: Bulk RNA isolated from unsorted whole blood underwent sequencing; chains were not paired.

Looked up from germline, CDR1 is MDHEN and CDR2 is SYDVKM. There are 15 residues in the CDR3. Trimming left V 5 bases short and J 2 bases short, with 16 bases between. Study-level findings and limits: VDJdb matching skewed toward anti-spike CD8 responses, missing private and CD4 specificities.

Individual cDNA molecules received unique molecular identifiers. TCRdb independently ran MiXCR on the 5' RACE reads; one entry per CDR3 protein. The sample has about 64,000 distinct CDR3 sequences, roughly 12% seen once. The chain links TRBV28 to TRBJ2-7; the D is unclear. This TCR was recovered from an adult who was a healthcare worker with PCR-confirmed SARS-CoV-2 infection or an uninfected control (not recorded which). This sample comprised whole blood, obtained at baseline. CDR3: CASSTLGYAAYEQYF. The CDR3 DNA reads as TGTGCCAGCAGTACGCTGGGATACGCAGCCTACGAGCAGTACTTC.